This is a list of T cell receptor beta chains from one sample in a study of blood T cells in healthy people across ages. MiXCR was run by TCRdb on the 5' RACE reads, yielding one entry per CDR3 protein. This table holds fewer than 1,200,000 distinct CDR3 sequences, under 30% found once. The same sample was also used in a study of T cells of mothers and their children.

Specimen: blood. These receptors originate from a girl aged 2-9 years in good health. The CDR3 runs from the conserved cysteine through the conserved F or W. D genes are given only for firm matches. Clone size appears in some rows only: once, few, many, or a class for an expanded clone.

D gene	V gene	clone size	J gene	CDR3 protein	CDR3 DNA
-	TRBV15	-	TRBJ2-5	CATSRDPRETQYF	TGTGCCACCAGCAGAGACCCGAGGGAGACCCAGTACTTC
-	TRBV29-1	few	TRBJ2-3	CSVLSTNTDTQYF	TGCAGCGTATTGTCGACTAACACAGATACGCAGTATTTT
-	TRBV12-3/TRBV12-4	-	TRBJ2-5	CASSQRPVAEKETQYF	TGTGCCAGCAGTCAGAGACCGGTGGCAGAGAAAGAGACCCAGTACTTC
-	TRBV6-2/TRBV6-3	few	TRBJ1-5	CASRSGLVQPQHF	TGTGCCAGCCGGTCGGGATTAGTTCAGCCCCAGCATTTT
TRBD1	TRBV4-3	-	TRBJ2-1	CASSQGQGEQFF	TGCGCCAGCAGCCAAGGACAGGGTGAGCAGTTCTTC
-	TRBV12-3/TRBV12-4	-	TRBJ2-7	CASSLNLKEPYEQYF	TGTGCCAGCAGTTTAAACCTCAAGGAACCCTACGAGCAGTACTTC
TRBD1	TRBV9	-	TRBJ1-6	CASSVAGQGYSLLHF	TGTGCCAGCAGCGTAGCGGGACAGGGATATTCACTCCTCCACTTT
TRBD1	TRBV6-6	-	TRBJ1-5	CASSFGTGDNQPQRF	TGTGCCAGCAGTTTCGGGACAGGGGATAATCAGCCCCAGCGTTTT
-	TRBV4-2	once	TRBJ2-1	CASSQEWAEDQLNEQFF	TGTGCCAGCAGCCAAGAGTGGGCGGAAGACCAGCTTAATGAGCAGTTCTTC
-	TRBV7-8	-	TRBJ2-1	CASSLVGAGYNEQFF	TGTGCCAGCAGCTTGGTGGGAGCGGGTTACAATGAGCAGTTCTTC
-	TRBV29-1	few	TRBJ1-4	CSVYNVSWEKLFF	TGCAGCGTTTACAACGTCTCATGGGAAAAACTGTTTTTT
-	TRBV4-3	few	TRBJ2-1	CASSHSKGANEQFF	TGCGCCAGCAGCCATAGTAAGGGCGCGAATGAGCAGTTCTTC
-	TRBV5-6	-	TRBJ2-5	CASSLYQLQETQYF	TGTGCCAGCAGCTTGTATCAGCTCCAAGAGACCCAGTACTTC
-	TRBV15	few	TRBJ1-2	CATSSPSEGLYGYTF	TGTGCCACCAGCAGTCCATCGGAGGGTCTCTATGGCTACACCTTC
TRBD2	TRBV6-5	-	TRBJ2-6	CASSYVASGGVAGANVLTF	TGTGCCAGCAGTTACGTAGCTTCGGGGGGAGTAGCCGGGGCCAACGTCCTGACTTTC
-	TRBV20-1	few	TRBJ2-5	CSAGALRETQYF	TGCAGTGCTGGAGCGCTCCGAGAGACCCAGTACTTC
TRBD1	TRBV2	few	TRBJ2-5	CASGYRGETQYF	TGTGCCAGCGGGTACAGGGGAGAGACCCAGTACTTC
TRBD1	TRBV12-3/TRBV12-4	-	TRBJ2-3	CASNQYSGTGLSTDTQYF	TGTGCCAGCAACCAATACTCCGGGACAGGCCTTAGCACAGATACGCAGTATTTT
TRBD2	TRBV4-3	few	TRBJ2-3	CASSQEGSGGTDTQYF	TGCGCCAGCAGCCAAGAAGGTAGCGGGGGGACAGATACGCAGTATTTT
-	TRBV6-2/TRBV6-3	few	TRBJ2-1	CASTTGNEQFF	TGTGCCAGTACAACGGGCAATGAGCAGTTCTTC
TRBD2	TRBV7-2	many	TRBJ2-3	CASSNPSLAGALTDTQYF	TGTGCCAGCAGCAACCCCTCCCTAGCGGGGGCCCTCACAGATACGCAGTATTTT
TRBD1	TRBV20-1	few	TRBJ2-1	CSAQENDRGPYNEQLF	TGCAGTGCCCAAGAAAATGACAGGGGGCCTTACAATGAGCAGCTCTTC
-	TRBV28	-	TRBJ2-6	CASSAYALSSSGANVLTF	TGTGCCAGCAGTGCGTATGCCCTCTCCTCCTCTGGGGCCAACGTCCTGACTTTC
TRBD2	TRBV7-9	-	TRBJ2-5	CASSYGLAAYQETQYF	TGTGCCAGCAGCTACGGACTAGCGGCATACCAAGAGACCCAGTACTTC
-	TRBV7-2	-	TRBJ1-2	CASPGRVKGYTF	TGTGCCAGCCCGGGGCGCGTGAAGGGCTACACCTTC
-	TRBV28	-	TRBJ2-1	CASTSWLGWEGNEQFF	TGTGCCAGCACCTCATGGTTAGGGTGGGAAGGGAATGAGCAGTTCTTC
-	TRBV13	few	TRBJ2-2	CASSTLVPGELFF	TGTGCCAGCAGTACACTAGTTCCCGGGGAGCTGTTTTTT
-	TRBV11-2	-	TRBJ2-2	CASSPEGGIYPDSITGELFF	TGTGCCAGCAGCCCGGAGGGCGGAATCTATCCCGATTCGATCACCGGGGAGCTGTTTTTT
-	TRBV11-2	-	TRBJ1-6	CASSSFQDYGYNSPLHF	TGTGCCAGCAGCTCCTTCCAAGATTACGGCTATAATTCACCCCTCCACTTT
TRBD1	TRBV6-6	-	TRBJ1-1	CASSDGQGSRAAEAFF	TGTGCCAGCAGTGACGGACAGGGATCTCGCGCGGCTGAAGCTTTCTTT
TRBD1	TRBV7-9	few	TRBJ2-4	CASSGPGQGGQYF	TGTGCCAGCAGCGGGCCGGGACAGGGAGGACAGTACTTC
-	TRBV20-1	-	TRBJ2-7	CSARDPRGGSSYEQYF	TGCAGTGCTAGGGACCCCAGGGGGGGAAGCTCCTACGAGCAGTACTTC
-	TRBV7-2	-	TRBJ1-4	CASSLVAGKLFF	TGTGCCAGCAGCTTAGTCGCGGGAAAACTGTTTTTT
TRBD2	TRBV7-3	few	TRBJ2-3	CASSPAARGVTDTQYF	TGTGCCAGCAGCCCAGCGGCGCGGGGGGTCACAGATACGCAGTATTTT
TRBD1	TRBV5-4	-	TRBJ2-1	CASSARDRAYNEQFF	TGTGCCAGCAGCGCCCGGGACAGGGCATACAATGAGCAGTTCTTC
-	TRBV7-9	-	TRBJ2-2	CASSLPSGELFF	TGTGCCAGCAGTCTCCCTAGCGGGGAGCTGTTTTTT
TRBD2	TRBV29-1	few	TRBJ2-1	CSFQRERRNEQFF	TGCAGCTTCCAGCGGGAGCGTCGGAATGAGCAGTTCTTC
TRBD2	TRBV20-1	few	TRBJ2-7	CSARGTSDYEQYF	TGCAGTGCTAGGGGGACTAGCGACTACGAGCAGTACTTC
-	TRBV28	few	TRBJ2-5	CASAQRETQYF	TGTGCCAGCGCCCAGCGAGAGACCCAGTACTTC
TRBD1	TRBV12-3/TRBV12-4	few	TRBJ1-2	CASSLVFQGDGYTF	TGTGCCAGCAGTTTAGTGTTCCAGGGGGATGGCTACACCTTC
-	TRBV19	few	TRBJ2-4	CASSTGGGLKNIQYF	TGTGCCAGTAGTACCGGCGGGGGCCTGAAAAACATTCAGTACTTC
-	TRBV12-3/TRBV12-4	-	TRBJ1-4	CASSSGLAIELFF	TGTGCCAGCAGTTCGGGACTGGCTATAGAACTGTTTTTT